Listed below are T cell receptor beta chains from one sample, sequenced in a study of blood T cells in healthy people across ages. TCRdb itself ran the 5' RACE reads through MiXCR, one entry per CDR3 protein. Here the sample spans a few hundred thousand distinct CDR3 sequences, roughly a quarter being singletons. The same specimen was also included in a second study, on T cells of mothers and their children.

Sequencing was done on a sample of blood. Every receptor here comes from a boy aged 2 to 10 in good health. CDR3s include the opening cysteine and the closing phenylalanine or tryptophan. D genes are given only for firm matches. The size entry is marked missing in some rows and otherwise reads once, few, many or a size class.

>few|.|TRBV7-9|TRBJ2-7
TGTGCCAGCAGCCGGACTTACACAGCTGGCCCTTACGAGCAGTACTTC
CASSRTYTAGPYEQYF
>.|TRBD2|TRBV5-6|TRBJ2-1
TGTGCCAGCAGCGATAGCGGGAGGGCCTCCGATGAGCAGTTCTTC
CASSDSGRASDEQFF
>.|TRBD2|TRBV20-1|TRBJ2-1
TGCAGTGCTATTCCTGGAGCTGAAAATAATCAGCGGGAGGGGCTTGAGCAGTTCTTC
CSAIPGAENNQREGLEQFF
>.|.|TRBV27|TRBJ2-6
TGTGCCAGCAGTTTACTCCTAGCTGGTGGGGCCAACGTCCTGACTTTC
CASSLLLAGGANVLTF
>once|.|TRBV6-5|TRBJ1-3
TGTGCCAGCAGTAGATCGGAGCACGTGGGCACCATATATTTT
CASSRSEHVGTIYF
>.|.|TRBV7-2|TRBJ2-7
TGTGCCAGCAGCCCTGACCCGGGAACCTACGAGCAGTACTTC
CASSPDPGTYEQYF
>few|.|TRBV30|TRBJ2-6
TGTGCCTGGTCTTCTGGGGCCAACGTCCTGACTTTC
CAWSSGANVLTF
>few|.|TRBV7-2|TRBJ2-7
TGTGCCAGCAGCCACAGACTGTCCCACAACTCCTACGAGCAGTACTTC
CASSHRLSHNSYEQYF
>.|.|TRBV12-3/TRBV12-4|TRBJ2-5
TGTGCCAGCAGTCCGCAGGAGGTGAGAATCCAAGAGACCCAGTACTTC
CASSPQEVRIQETQYF
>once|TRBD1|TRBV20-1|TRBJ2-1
TGCAGTGCTAATTGGAGGACAGGGGAGTTTATCTTACAAGATGAGCAGTTCTTC
CSANWRTGEFILQDEQFF
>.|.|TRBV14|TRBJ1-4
TGTGCCAGCAGCCAGGAGAGGAGAGAAAAACTGTTTTTT
CASSQERREKLFF
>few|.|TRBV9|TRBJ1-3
TGTGCCAGCAGCGCCGGGACCGGTGGAAACACCATATATTTT
CASSAGTGGNTIYF
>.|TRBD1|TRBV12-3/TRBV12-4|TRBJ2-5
TGTGCCAGCAGTCCCTTAGAGGGGGCTTTTGGGACCCAGTACTTC
CASSPLEGAFGTQYF
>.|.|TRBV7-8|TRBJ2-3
TGTGCCAGCAGCCCCCGGGGTCCTAGCACAGATACGCAGTATTTT
CASSPRGPSTDTQYF
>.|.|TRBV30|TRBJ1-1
TGTGCCTGGAGTGTATCGCCCTCGAGGGGCACTGAAGCTTTCTTT
CAWSVSPSRGTEAFF
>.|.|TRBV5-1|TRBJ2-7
TGCGCCAGCAGCTTGGGGCAGCTCGGCGAGCAGTACTTC
CASSLGQLGEQYF
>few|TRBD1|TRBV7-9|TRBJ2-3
TGTGCCAGCAGCTTAGCGGGGACAGGGGAAGATACGCAGTATTTT
CASSLAGTGEDTQYF
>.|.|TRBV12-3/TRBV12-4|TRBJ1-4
TGTGCCAGCAGTGCCTATCAGGGGTCTAGTGAAAAACTGTTTTTT
CASSAYQGSSEKLFF
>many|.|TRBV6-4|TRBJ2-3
TGTGCCAGCAGTGACTCGGAGACTAGTCCCCGGTATTTT
CASSDSETSPRYF
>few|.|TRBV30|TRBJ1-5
TGTGCCTGGAACCTTGGGGCCGGGCAGCCCCAGCATTTT
CAWNLGAGQPQHF
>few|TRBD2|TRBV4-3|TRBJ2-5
TGCGCCAGCAGCCGTAATCCCCCGGGACTAGCGGGAGGGGAAGAGACCCAGTACTTC
CASSRNPPGLAGGEETQYF
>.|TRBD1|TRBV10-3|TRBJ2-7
TGTGCCGTCGGGGACAGGGTAGGTCTAAGGGAGCAGTACTTC
CAVGDRVGLREQYF
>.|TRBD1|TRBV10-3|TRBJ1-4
TGTGCCATCAGCGACAGGGGGCTCGCAACTAATGAAAAACTGTTTTTT
CAISDRGLATNEKLFF
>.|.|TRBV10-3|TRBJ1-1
TGTGCCATCAGTGACCCCTTCCCTAACACTGAAGCTTTCTTT
CAISDPFPNTEAFF